These 19 T cell receptor beta chains were sequenced from one sample in a study of early T cells in non-severe SARS-CoV-2 infection (dated by TCRdb to the early 2020s). The receptor library was made with 5' RACE. Sequencing used a NextSeq 500. The public sequencing data were trimmed at Q25 with fastp and processed into clonotypes with MiXCR by TCRdb, which kept only in-frame beta chains. Duplicate CDR3 protein sequences are folded into a single record with the most common DNA and genes. Present in this sample are tens of thousands of distinct CDR3 sequences, roughly 6% of which were seen just once. Roughly 6% of the sample comes from the top ten. The sequenced sample was whole blood. Source of these receptors: an adult who was a healthcare worker with PCR-confirmed SARS-CoV-2 infection or an uninfected control (not recorded which).

This clonotype was counted many times. This rearrangement joins TRBV14 to TRBJ2-6, with TRBD1 identical over 7 bases. The CDR3 is 17 amino acids. Per germline, CDR1 SGHDN and CDR2 FVKESK. J lost 0 bases, V lost 4 bases, and 6 bases had no gene match. CDR3 sequence (DNA): TGTGCCAGCAGCCCCTATACAGGGGTCTCTGGGGCCAACGTCCTGACTTTC. This gives the protein CASSPYTGVSGANVLTF.

This clonotype came up a few times. V is TRBV7-9 and J is TRBJ2-5, with D perhaps matching TRBD1 (5 bases). The ends were cut back, 5 bases at V and 0 bases at J, with 10 bases in the middle. Germline-derived CDR1 and CDR2 are SEHNR and FQNEAQ (reference sequence). This CDR3 is built from 14 residues. CDR3 loop: CASSPRAYQETQYF. The CDR3 region has the DNA TGTGCCAGCAGCCCCAGGGCTTACCAAGAGACCCAGTACTTC.

V gene TRBV29-1 combines with J gene TRBJ2-7, with D possibly TRBD1 on 5 matching bases. The CDR3 spans 12 residues. Germline V CDR1 and CDR2: SQVTM, ANQGSEA. The V end was cut by 2 bases, the J end by 7 bases, with 12 bases between. CDR3: CSVERGIGEQYF. The CDR3 region has the DNA TGCAGCGTTGAAAGGGGAATCGGGGAGCAGTACTTC.

This clonotype was seen many times. The V call is TRBV5-1, the J call TRBJ2-7, with 9 bases that match TRBD2. The CDR3 has 14 amino acids. Trimming removed 4 bases from V and 0 bases from J; junction bases left unmatched: 2. Germline lookup yields CDR1 SGHRS and CDR2 YFSETQ. CDR3 residues: CASSRTSDSYEQYF. The CDR3 nucleotides read TGCGCCAGCAGCCGGACTAGCGACTCCTACGAGCAGTACTTC. Variable domain in full (rest from reference TRBV5-1 and TRBJ2-7): KAGVTQTPRYLIKTRGQQVTLSCSPISGHRSVSWYQQTPGQGLQFLFEYFSETQRNKGNFPGRFSGRQFSNSRSEMNVSTLELGDSALYLCASSRTSDSYEQYFGPGTRLTVT.

There are a few counts of this clonotype. The J gene is TRBJ2-3, the V gene TRBV9; D unclear. Germline V gene lookup returns CDR1 SGDLS and CDR2 YYNGEE. CDR3 length: 15 residues. V lost 1 base to trimming and J lost 4 bases, with 13 bases between them. CDR3 coding DNA: TGTGCCAGCAGCGTATCCTGGGGTTTTGCAGATACGCAGTATTTT. It encodes CASSVSWGFADTQYF.

This clonotype was recorded a few times. The CDR3 bases are TGTGCCAGCAGCGTAGGGGCAGGCATCCCCTACGAGCAGTACTTC. It specifies CASSVGAGIPYEQYF. This chain links TRBV9 with TRBJ2-7; no definite D call. CDR1 and CDR2 from the germline V gene are SGDLS and YYNGEE. The CDR3 has 15 amino acids. V shed 0 bases and J shed 2 bases, with 12 bases lying between them.

This clonotype was recorded a few times. The chain couples TRBV3-1 to TRBJ2-3, with D unclear. In germline, CDR1 is LGHDT, CDR2 YNNKEL (reference sequence). The ends were cut back, 0 bases at V and 1 base at J, with 8 bases in the middle. CDR3 length equals 15 residues. CDR3: CASSQEGIRTDTQYF. The CDR3 DNA reads TGTGCCAGCAGCCAAGAAGGGATTCGCACAGATACGCAGTATTTT.

This clonotype was counted ten times or more. The chain carries TRBV7-3 and TRBJ2-5, with 7 nucleotides matching TRBD2. V lost 5 bases to trimming and J lost 5 bases; unmatched junction nucleotides: 5. CDR1 SGHTA and CDR2 FQGTGA come from the germline V gene. This CDR3 contains 13 residues. The CDR3 sequence is CASSRLAGETQYF. The CDR3 bases are TGTGCCAGCAGCCGACTAGCCGGGGAGACCCAGTACTTC.

This clonotype was detected many times. The CDR3 protein is CASSLRDDTQYF. The CDR3 DNA sequence: TGTGCCAGCAGCTTACGAGATGATACGCAGTATTTT. This rearrangement joins TRBV11-2 to TRBJ2-3; D not certain. The V gene lost 2 bases and the J gene lost 6 bases, with 6 bases spanning the gap. Per germline, CDR1 SGHAT and CDR2 FQNNGV. This CDR3 spans 12 amino acids.

V usage is TRBV12-3 or TRBV12-4 and J usage is TRBJ2-1, with D possibly being TRBD2 (5 bases). There are 14 residues in the CDR3. The V gene lost 8 bases and the J gene lost 1 base, with 12 bases spanning the gap. The CDR3 DNA reads as TGTGCCAGCGTACGGCGGGCGTCCTACAATGAGCAGTTCTTC. Protein sequence: CASVRRASYNEQFF.

This clonotype was recorded many times. A junction boundary mismatches the germline segment, possibly from a read error. The gene calls are TRBV12-3 or TRBV12-4 and TRBJ2-7, with D unresolved. The CDR3 is 11 residues long. Here the CDR3 reads CASSLESEQYF. In nucleotides, the CDR3 is TGTGCCAGCAGCTTAGAATCCGAGCAGTACTTC.

This clonotype was found many times. The chain employs TRBV2 and TRBJ2-7; D might be TRBD1 or TRBD2, each matching 5 bases. The CDR3 runs to 13 residues. Germline values: CDR1 SNHLY, CDR2 FYNNEI. V lost 8 bases and J 3 bases, leaving 14 bases between the germline ends. CDR3: CASFRDHLYEQYF. The CDR3 region has the DNA TGTGCCAGCTTCCGGGACCATCTCTACGAGCAGTACTTC.

The genes are TRBV11-2 and TRBJ2-3, with D unresolved. With 3 bases removed from V and 6 bases from J, the gap between germline ends came to 7 bases. CDR1 and CDR2 from the germline V gene are SGHAT and FQNNGV. The CDR3 is 12 amino acids. In nucleotides, the CDR3 is TGTGCCAGCAGCTTCCTATGGGATACGCAGTATTTT. As protein: CASSFLWDTQYF.

This clonotype appeared many times. The chain employs TRBV28 and TRBJ2-3; D is uncertain. Germline V gene data show CDR1 as MDHEN and CDR2 as SYDVKM. Trimming shortened V by 7 bases and J by 6 bases, and 14 bases separated the two germline ends. The CDR3 consists of 13 residues. DNA of the CDR3: TGTGCCAGCACCCGCCCTAGTCTTGATACGCAGTATTTT. This sequence encodes CASTRPSLDTQYF.

Points on this clonotype: This could be a read error, since a much larger clone is one nucleotide away. The J gene is TRBJ1-1, the V gene TRBV21-1. TRBV21-1 is a documented pseudogene. This CDR3 region has 13 residues. CDR3 nucleotides: TGTGCCAGCAGCAAAGTGGTCCTCCCAGGAGCTTTCTTT. Protein: CASSKVVLPGAFF.

This clonotype has a handful of counts. The chain has TRBV2 and TRBJ2-7; weak D call: TRBD1 (6 bases). Germline CDR1 and CDR2: SNHLY and FYNNEI. V dropped 4 bases and J dropped 2 bases, with 9 bases sitting between them. The CDR3 covers 13 residues. The CDR3 DNA sequence: TGTGCCAGCAGTGGGACAGAGCCCTACGAGCAGTACTTC. It is translated as CASSGTEPYEQYF.

The chain has TRBV6-2 or TRBV6-3 and TRBJ2-3, with a tentative D call TRBD2 (6 bases). The CDR3 has 16 amino acids. The V end was cut by 0 bases, the J end by 3 bases, with 13 bases between. The germline V gene encodes CDR1 MNHEY and CDR2 SVGEGT. The CDR3 is CASSYSAGRRTDTQYF. For the CDR3, the DNA is TGTGCCAGCAGTTACTCGGCCGGGAGAAGAACAGATACGCAGTATTTT.

This clonotype was counted between two and nine times. The CDR3 loop reads CASSTATAETQYF. In DNA, the CDR3 is TGCGCCAGCAGCACAGCGACAGCAGAGACCCAGTACTTC. The V call is TRBV5-1, the J call TRBJ2-5, with D perhaps TRBD1 (5 bases). Germline CDR1 is SGHRS and CDR2 is YFSETQ. Trimming removed 4 bases at V and 4 bases at J, with 11 bases between. The CDR3 extends over 13 amino acids.

By its share, this clonotype is medium-sized. V usage is TRBV6-5 and J usage is TRBJ2-5, with 7 bases identical to TRBD2. V trimming: 5 bases; J trimming: 6 bases; junction bases outside the gene matches: 15. Germline values: CDR1 MNHEY, CDR2 SVGAGI. The CDR3 extends over 16 amino acids. CDR3 protein: CASSPAAGVTKKTQYF. As DNA, the CDR3 is TGTGCCAGCAGTCCCGCGGCGGGGGTAACCAAGAAGACCCAGTACTTC.